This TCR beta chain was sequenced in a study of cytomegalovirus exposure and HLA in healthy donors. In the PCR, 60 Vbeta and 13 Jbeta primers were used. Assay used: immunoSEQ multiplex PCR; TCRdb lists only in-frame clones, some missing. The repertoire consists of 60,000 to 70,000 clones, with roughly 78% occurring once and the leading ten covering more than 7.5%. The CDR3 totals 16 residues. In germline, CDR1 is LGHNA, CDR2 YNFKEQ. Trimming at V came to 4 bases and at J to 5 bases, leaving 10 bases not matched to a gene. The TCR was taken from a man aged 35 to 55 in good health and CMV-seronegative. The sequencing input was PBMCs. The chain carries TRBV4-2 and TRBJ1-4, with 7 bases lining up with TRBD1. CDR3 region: CASSPRASRGNEKLFF. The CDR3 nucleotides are TGTGCCAGCAGCCCCCGGGCTTCCAGGGGGAATGAAAAACTGTTTTTT.